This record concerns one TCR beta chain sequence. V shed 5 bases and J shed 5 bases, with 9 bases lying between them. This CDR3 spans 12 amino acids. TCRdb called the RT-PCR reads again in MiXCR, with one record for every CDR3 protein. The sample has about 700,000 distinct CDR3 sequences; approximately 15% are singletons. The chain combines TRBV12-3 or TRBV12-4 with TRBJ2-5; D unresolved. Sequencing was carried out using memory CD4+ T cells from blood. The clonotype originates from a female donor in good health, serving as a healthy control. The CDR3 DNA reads TGTGCCAGCAGTATTATTCGGGAGACCCAGTACTTC. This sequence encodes CASSIIRETQYF.